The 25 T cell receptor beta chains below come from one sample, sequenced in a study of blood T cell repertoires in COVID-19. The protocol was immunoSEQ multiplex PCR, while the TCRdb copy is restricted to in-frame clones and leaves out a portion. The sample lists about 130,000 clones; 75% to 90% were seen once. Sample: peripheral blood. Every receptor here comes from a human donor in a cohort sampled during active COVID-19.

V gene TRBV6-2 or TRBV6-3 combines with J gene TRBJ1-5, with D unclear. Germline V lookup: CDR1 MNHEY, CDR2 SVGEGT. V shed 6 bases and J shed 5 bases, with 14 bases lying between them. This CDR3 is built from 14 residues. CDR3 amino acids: CASSFFFPYQPQHF. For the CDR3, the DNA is TGTGCCAGCAGCTTCTTTTTTCCTTATCAGCCCCAGCATTTT.

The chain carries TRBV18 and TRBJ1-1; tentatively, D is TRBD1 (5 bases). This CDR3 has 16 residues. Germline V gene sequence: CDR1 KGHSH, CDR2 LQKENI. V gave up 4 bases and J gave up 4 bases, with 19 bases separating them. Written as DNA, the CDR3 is TGTGCCAGCTCACAGGCGATGCAGGGTTGGGGCACTGAAGCTTTCTTT. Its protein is CASSQAMQGWGTEAFF.

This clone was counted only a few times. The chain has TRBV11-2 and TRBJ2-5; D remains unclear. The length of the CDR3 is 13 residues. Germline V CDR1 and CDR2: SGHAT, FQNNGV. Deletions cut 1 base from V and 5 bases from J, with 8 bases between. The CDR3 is CASSLASWETQYF. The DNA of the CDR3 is TGTGCCAGCAGCTTAGCTAGTTGGGAGACCCAGTACTTC.

The CDR3 here is CASSLDVGGNTEAFF. DNA for the CDR3: TGCGCCAGCAGCTTGGACGTGGGGGGTAACACTGAAGCTTTCTTT. V gene TRBV5-1 combines with J gene TRBJ1-1; tentatively, D is TRBD1 (5 bases). The CDR3 length is 15 residues. The germline V gene has CDR1 SGHRS and CDR2 YFSETQ. The germline V and J ends were trimmed by 0 bases and 2 bases, with 11 bases remaining between them.

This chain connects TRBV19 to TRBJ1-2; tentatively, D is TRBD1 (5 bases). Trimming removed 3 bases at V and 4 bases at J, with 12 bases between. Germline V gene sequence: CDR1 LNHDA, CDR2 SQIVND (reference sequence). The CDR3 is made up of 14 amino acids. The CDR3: CASSIQGASYGYTF. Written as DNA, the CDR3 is TGTGCCAGTAGTATTCAAGGGGCTTCCTATGGCTACACCTTC.

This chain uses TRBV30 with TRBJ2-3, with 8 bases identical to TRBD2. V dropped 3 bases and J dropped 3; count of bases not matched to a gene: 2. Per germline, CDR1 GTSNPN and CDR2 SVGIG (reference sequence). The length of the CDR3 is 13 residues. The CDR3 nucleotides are TGTGCCTGGAGGGCTAGCGGGACAGATACGCAGTATTTT. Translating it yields CAWRASGTDTQYF.

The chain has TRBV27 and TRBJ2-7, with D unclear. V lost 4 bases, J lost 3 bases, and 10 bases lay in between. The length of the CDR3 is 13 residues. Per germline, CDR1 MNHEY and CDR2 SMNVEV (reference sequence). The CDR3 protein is CASSSSVGYEQYV. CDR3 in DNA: TGTGCCAGCAGTTCTAGTGTCGGCTACGAGCAGTACGTC.

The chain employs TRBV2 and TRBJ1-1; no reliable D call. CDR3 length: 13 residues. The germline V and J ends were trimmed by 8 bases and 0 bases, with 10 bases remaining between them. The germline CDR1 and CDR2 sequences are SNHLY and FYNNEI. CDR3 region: CASEQQLNTEAFF. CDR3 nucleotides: TGTGCCAGCGAACAGCAATTGAACACTGAAGCTTTCTTT.

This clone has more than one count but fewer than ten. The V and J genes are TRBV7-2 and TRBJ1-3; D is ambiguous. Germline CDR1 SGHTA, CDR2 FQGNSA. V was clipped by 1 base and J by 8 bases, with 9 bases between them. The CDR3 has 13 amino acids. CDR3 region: CASSLGVGDTIYF. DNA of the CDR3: TGTGCCAGCAGCTTAGGGGTCGGGGACACCATATATTTT.

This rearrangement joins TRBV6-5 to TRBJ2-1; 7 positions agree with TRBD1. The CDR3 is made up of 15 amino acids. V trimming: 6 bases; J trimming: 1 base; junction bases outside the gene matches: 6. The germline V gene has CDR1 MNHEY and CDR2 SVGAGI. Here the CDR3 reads CASRTPGGSYNEQFF. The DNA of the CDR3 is TGTGCCAGCAGGACGCCAGGGGGATCCTACAATGAGCAGTTCTTC.

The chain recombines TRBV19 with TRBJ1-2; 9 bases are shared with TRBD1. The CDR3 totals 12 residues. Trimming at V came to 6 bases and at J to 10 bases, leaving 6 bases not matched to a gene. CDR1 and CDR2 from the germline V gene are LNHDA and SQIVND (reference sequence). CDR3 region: CASSERQGDYTF. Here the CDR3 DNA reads TGTGCCAGTAGCGAGAGACAGGGGGACTACACCTTC.

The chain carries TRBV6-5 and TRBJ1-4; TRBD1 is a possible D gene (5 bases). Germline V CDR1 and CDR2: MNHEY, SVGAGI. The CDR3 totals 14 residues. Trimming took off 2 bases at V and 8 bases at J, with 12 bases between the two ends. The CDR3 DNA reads TGTGCCAGCAGTTACACCGGGGGAAGGGAAAAACTGTTTTTT. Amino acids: CASSYTGGREKLFF.

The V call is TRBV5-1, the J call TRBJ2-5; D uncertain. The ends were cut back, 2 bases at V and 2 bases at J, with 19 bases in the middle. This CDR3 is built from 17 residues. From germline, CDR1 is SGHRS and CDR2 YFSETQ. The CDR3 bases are TGCGCCAGCAGCTTCTCCTCTTCGAGAGTTTCACAAGAGACCCAGTACTTC. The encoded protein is CASSFSSSRVSQETQYF.

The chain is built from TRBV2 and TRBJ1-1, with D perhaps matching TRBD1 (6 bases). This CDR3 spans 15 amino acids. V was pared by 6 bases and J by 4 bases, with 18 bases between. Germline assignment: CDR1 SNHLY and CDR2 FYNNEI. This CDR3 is CASRALLGGGTEAFF. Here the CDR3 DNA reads TGTGCCAGCAGGGCTTTATTGGGAGGGGGCACTGAAGCTTTCTTT. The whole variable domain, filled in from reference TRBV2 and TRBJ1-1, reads EPEVTQTPSHQVTQMGQEVILRCVPISNHLYFYWYRQILGQKVEFLVSFYNNEISEKSEIFDDQFSVERPDGSNFTLKIRSTKLEDSAMYFCASRALLGGGTEAFFGQGTRLTVV.

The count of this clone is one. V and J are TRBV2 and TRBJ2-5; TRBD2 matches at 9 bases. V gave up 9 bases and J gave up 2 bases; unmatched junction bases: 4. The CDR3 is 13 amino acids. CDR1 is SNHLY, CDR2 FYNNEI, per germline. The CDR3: CASSGSRQETQYF. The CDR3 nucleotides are TGTGCCAGTAGCGGGAGCCGGCAAGAGACCCAGTACTTC. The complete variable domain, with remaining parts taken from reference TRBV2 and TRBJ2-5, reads EPEVTQTPSHQVTQMGQEVILRCVPISNHLYFYWYRQILGQKVEFLVSFYNNEISEKSEIFDDQFSVERPDGSNFTLKIRSTKLEDSAMYFCASSGSRQETQYFGPGTRLLVL.

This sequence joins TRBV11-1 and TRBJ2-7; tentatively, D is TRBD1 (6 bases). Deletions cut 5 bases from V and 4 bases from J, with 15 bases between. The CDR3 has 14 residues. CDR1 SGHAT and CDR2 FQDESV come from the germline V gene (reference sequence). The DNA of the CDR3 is TGTGCCAGCAGCCCAGGACAGAAATTATACGAGCAGTACTTC. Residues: CASSPGQKLYEQYF.

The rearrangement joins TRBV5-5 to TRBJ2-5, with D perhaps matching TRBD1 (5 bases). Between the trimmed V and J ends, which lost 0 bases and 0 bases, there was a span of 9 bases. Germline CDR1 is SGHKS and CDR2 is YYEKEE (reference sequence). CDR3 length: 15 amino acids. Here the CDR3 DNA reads TGTGCCAGCAGCTTGGGGCGCAGGGACCAAGAGACCCAGTACTTC. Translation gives CASSLGRRDQETQYF.

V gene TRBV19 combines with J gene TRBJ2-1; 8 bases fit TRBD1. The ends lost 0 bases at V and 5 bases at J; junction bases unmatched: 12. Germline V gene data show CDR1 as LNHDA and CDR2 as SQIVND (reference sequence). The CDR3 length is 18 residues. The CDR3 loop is CASSIEDRAMRKHNEQFF. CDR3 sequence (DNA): TGTGCCAGTAGTATAGAGGACAGGGCGATGCGGAAACACAATGAGCAGTTCTTC. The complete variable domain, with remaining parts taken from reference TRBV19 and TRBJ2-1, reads DGGITQSPKYLFRKEGQNVTLSCEQNLNHDAMYWYRQDPGQGLRLIYYSQIVNDFQKGDIAEGYSVSREKKESFPLTVTSAQKNPTAFYLCASSIEDRAMRKHNEQFFGPGTRLTVL.

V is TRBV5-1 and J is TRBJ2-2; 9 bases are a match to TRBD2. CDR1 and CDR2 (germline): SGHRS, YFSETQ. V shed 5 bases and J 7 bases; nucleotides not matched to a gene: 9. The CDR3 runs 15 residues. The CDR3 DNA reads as TGCGCCAGCAGGGTAGCGGGAGAGAGCCACGGGGAGCTGTTTTTT. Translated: CASRVAGESHGELFF.

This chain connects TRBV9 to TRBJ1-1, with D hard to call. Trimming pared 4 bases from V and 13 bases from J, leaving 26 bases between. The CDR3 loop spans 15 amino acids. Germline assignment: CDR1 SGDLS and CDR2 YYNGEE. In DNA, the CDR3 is TGTGCCAGCAGCTCAGGCTCCCGGCAGATAGTCCCCCTTTTCTTT. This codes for CASSSGSRQIVPLFF.

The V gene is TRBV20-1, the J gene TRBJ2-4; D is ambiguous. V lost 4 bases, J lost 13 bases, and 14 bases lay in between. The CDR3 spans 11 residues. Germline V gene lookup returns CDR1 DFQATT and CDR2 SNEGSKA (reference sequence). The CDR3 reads CSATLDALQYF. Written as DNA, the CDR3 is TGCAGTGCTACCCTTGACGCACTACAGTACTTC.

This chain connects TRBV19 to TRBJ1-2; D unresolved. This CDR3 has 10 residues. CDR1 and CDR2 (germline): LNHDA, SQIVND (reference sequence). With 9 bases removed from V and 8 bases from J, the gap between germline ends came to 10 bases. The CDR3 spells CASYHEGYTF. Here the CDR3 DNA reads TGTGCCAGCTACCATGAAGGCTACACCTTC.

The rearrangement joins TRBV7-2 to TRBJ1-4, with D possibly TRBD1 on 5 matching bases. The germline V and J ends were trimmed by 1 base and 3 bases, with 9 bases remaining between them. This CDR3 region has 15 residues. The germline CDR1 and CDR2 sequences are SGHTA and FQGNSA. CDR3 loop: CASSLDGRANEKLFF. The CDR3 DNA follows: TGTGCCAGCAGCTTAGATGGCAGGGCTAATGAAAAACTGTTTTTT.

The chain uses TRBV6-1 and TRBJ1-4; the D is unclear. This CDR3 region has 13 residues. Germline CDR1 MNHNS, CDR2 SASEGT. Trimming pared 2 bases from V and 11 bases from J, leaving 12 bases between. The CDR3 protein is CASSEQARGKLFF. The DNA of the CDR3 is TGTGCCAGCAGTGAACAGGCCCGAGGGAAACTGTTTTTT.

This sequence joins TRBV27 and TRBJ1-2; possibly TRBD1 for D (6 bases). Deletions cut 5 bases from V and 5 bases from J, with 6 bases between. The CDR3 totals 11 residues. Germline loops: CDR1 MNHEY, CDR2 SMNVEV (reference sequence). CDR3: CASSQGYGYTF. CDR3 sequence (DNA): TGTGCCAGCAGTCAGGGGTATGGCTACACCTTC.